The sample holds many counts of the clone carrying this TCR beta chain. The antigen is undetermined. This record comes from a study of early T cells in non-severe SARS-CoV-2 infection. Background on the study: Investigators sequenced bulk RNA drawn from unsorted whole blood, and chains remained unpaired.

Overall study results and limits: Clonotype matching in VDJdb favored anti-spike CD8 responses and did not capture private and CD4 specificities.

Attachment of unique molecular identifiers to individual cDNA molecules was performed. TCRdb called the 5' RACE reads again in MiXCR, with one record for every CDR3 protein. The sample consists of some 64,000 distinct CDR3 sequences, about 10% of them appearing once. V was shortened by 0 bases and J by 4 bases, with 11 bases between the two germline ends. The CDR3 covers 14 residues. Germline V CDR1 and CDR2: SQVTM, ANQGSEA. Sequenced material: whole blood. V gene TRBV29-1 combines with J gene TRBJ2-3; no definite D call. This sequence was found in an adult who was a healthcare worker with PCR-confirmed SARS-CoV-2 infection or an uninfected control (not recorded which). In DNA, the CDR3 is TGCAGCGTTGAAGATCTACCAGCCCCAGATACGCAGTATTTT. This encodes CSVEDLPAPDTQYF.